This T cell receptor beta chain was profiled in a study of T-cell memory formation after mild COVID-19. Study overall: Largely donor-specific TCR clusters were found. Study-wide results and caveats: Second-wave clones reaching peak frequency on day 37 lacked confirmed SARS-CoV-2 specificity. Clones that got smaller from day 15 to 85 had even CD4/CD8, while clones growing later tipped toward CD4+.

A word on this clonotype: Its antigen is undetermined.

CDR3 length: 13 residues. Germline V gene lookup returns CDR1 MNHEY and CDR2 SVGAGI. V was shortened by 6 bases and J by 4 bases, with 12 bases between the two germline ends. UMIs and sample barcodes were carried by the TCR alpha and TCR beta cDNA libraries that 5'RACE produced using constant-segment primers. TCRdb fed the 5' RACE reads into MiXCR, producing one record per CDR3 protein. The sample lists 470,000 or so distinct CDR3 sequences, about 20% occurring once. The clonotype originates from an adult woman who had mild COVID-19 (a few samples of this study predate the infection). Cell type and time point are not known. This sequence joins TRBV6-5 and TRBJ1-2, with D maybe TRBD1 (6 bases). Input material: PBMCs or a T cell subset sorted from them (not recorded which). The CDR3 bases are TGTGCCAGCAGACAACAGGGTTCCTATGGCTACACCTTC. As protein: CASRQQGSYGYTF.